This T cell receptor (beta chain) was found in a study of control samples from healthy donors and cancer patients. The CDR3 loop spans 13 amino acids. Trimming removed 2 bases at V and 5 bases at J, with 10 bases between. The germline V gene encodes CDR1 SGHRS and CDR2 YFSETQ. The repertoire was sequenced with immunoSEQ multiplex PCR; TCRdb's copy has only in-frame clones and lacks some. The repertoire holds about 70,000 clones, roughly 84% seen once, with roughly 28% in the top ten. This clone was seen a single time. The chain joins TRBV5-1 to TRBJ2-5, with D unclear. This TCR came from a man aged 45 to 65 in good health. Sequencing input: blood. The CDR3 loop is CASSFQPGETQYF. CDR3 DNA sequence: TGCGCCAGCAGCTTCCAGCCTGGGGAGACCCAGTACTTC.